This T cell receptor beta chain emerged from a study of T cells in Graves' hyperthyroidism and ophthalmopathy. This clonotype occurred many times. CDR1 is MNHEY, CDR2 SMNVEV, per germline (reference sequence). This CDR3 spans 17 amino acids. V gave up 5 bases and J gave up 0 bases, with 17 bases separating them. It was RNA transcripts that yielded the amplified TCR beta CDR3 regions. HTBI primers were employed in a first-round RT-PCR of the TCR CDR3. Each CDR3 protein gets one entry after TCRdb re-called the multiplex PCR reads with MiXCR. The sample lists hundreds of thousands of distinct CDR3 sequences, about 15% seen once, with under 7% in the top ten.

The sequenced sample consisted of blood. The rearrangement joins TRBV27 to TRBJ1-5; D is unresolved. The TCR comes from a woman in her twenties or thirties with Graves' hyperthyroidism that later progressed to Graves' ophthalmopathy. CDR3 sequence: CASSPHGRFNSNQPQHF. The DNA of the CDR3 is TGTGCCAGCAGTCCCCATGGACGGTTTAATAGCAATCAGCCCCAGCATTTT.